The 30 T cell receptor beta chains below come from one sample, sequenced in a study of T cell responses to AZD1222 COVID-19 vaccine (dated by TCRdb to the early 2020s). The time point label for this specimen denotes: baseline before first vaccination. The library was built by means of the immunoSEQ multiplex PCR assay. The source is immuneACCESS, and TCRdb retained only in-frame sequences with V and J called. Part of the clones is not carried over; for the studies checked, unresolved V genes explain less than half of this, and the remainder is unexplained. The sample table gives 150,000 or so clones. Roughly 2% of the sample goes to the ten largest clones. The source material was peripheral blood. The receptors were gathered from an adult in good health.

V and J are TRBV19 and TRBJ1-5; 9 bases align to TRBD1. The CDR3 sequence is 17 residues long. CDR1 LNHDA and CDR2 SQIVND come from the germline V gene (reference sequence). V trimming: 3 bases; J trimming: 2 bases; junction bases outside the gene matches: 8. Here the CDR3 reads CASSIRQGVVGNQPQHF. Here the CDR3 DNA reads TGTGCCAGTAGTATTCGACAGGGGGTGGTCGGCAATCAGCCCCAGCATTTT.

Notes on this clone: One end of the junction does not line up with germline, which may come from a read error. V usage is TRBV2 and J usage is TRBJ1-2; TRBD1 might be the D (6 bases). Germline V lookup: CDR1 SNHLY, CDR2 FYNNEI. CDR3 length: 14 amino acids. In nucleotides, the CDR3 is TGTGCCAGCAGTGAAGAGGTCTCAGTAGGGGGAACATGCTTC. Translation: CASSEEVSVGGTCF.

The genes are TRBV6-5 and TRBJ1-1, with 8 bases aligning to TRBD1. The CDR3 spans 15 residues. Trimming took 5 bases from V and 1 from J; bases not matched to a gene: 6. CDR1 is MNHEY and CDR2 is SVGAGI in the germline V gene. For the CDR3, the DNA is TGTGCCAGCAGTAAACCCGGGACAGGGAACACTGAAGCTTTCTTT. This codes for CASSKPGTGNTEAFF.

This chain links TRBV20-1 with TRBJ1-1; unclear D gene. This CDR3 is built from 10 residues. The germline gives CDR1 DFQATT, CDR2 SNEGSKA (reference sequence). The ends were cut back, 5 bases at V and 5 bases at J, with 6 bases in the middle. The CDR3 sequence is CSAAQTEAFF. The CDR3 bases are TGCAGTGCTGCCCAGACTGAAGCTTTCTTT.

The chain couples TRBV2 to TRBJ2-3; perhaps TRBD1 as D (5 bases). This CDR3 has 12 residues. Germline V gene lookup returns CDR1 SNHLY and CDR2 FYNNEI. The V and J ends lost 6 bases and 4 bases respectively, with 8 bases between them. CDR3 amino acids: CASRRGADTQYF. The CDR3 nucleotides read TGTGCCAGCAGAAGGGGCGCAGATACGCAGTATTTT.

The CDR3 nucleotides read TGCAGTCCACCGGAGTGGGGCTACACCTTC. Protein: CSPPEWGYTF. This chain joins TRBV20-1 and TRBJ1-2; D is unclear. The germline gives CDR1 DFQATT, CDR2 SNEGSKA (reference sequence). This CDR3 has 10 amino acids. V lost 8 bases to trimming and J lost 8 bases, with 12 bases between them.

V is TRBV5-6 and J is TRBJ1-1; D gene unclear. CDR3 length equals 13 residues. V was cut by 4 bases and J by 1 base, with 8 bases left in between. Germline lookup yields CDR1 SGHDT and CDR2 YYEEEE. CDR3 coding DNA: TGTGCCAGCAGCCGGCCAAGGAACACTGAAGCTTTCTTT. Translating gives CASSRPRNTEAFF.

This chain connects TRBV20-1 to TRBJ1-2; 9 bases are shared with TRBD1. The germline CDR1 and CDR2 sequences are DFQATT and SNEGSKA (reference sequence). After removal of 3 bases from V and 7 bases from J, the junction contained 6 bases not matched to a gene. The CDR3 sequence is 13 residues long. CDR3 sequence (DNA): TGCAGTGCTAGTTCCGGGACAGGGACTGGCTACACCTTC. The encoded protein is CSASSGTGTGYTF.

V usage is TRBV19 and J usage is TRBJ1-5, with unresolved D. Germline CDR1 and CDR2: LNHDA and SQIVND (reference sequence). The CDR3 length is 12 residues. Trimming cost V 3 bases and J 1 base, with 1 base left between them. The chain's CDR3 is CASSMSNQPQHF. DNA for the CDR3: TGTGCCAGTAGTATGAGCAATCAGCCCCAGCATTTT.

The V and J genes are TRBV30 and TRBJ1-3; D uncertain. V lost 4 bases and J 1 base, leaving 11 bases between the germline ends. CDR3 length equals 14 residues. From germline, CDR1 is GTSNPN and CDR2 SVGIG (reference sequence). The DNA of the CDR3 is TGTGCCTGGACACACAGCTTTTCTGGAAACACCATATATTTT. Translation: CAWTHSFSGNTIYF. Variable domain in full (rest from reference TRBV30 and TRBJ1-3): SQTIHQWPATLVQPVGSPLSLECTVEGTSNPNLYWYRQAAGRGLQLLFYSVGIGQISSEVPQNLSASRPQDRQFILSSKKLLLSDSGFYLCAWTHSFSGNTIYFGEGSWLTVV.

The chain carries TRBV7-6 and TRBJ1-4; maybe TRBD1 (5 bases). The CDR3 contains 15 residues. Germline CDR1 reads SGHVS; CDR2 reads FNYEAQ. The ends were cut back, 1 base at V and 8 bases at J, with 14 bases in the middle. CDR3 coding DNA: TGTGCCAGCAGCTTAGGAAGGCAGGGTGGGGAAAAACTGTTTTTT. Translated: CASSLGRQGGEKLFF.

This chain uses TRBV28 with TRBJ1-3; a possible D gene is TRBD1 (6 bases). Trimming left V 4 bases short and J 8 bases short, with 18 bases between. Germline V gene data show CDR1 as MDHEN and CDR2 as SYDVKM. The length of the CDR3 is 15 residues. The CDR3 sequence is CASSSSTGLLHTIYF. CDR3 coding DNA: TGTGCCAGCAGTTCCTCAACAGGGCTTCTCCACACCATATATTTT. Supplemented by reference TRBV28 and TRBJ1-3, the full variable domain reads DVKVTQSSRYLVKRTGEKVFLECVQDMDHENMFWYRQDPGLGLRLIYFSYDVKMKEKGDIPEGYSVSREKKERFSLILESASTNQTSMYLCASSSSTGLLHTIYFGEGSWLTVV.

V usage is TRBV4-2 and J usage is TRBJ1-2; perhaps TRBD1 as D (5 bases). CDR3 size: 16 residues. CDR1 and CDR2 from the germline V gene are LGHNA and YNFKEQ. V lost 1 base, J lost 2 bases, and 14 bases lay in between. The CDR3 reads CASSQVSGGVNYGYTF. The CDR3 DNA sequence: TGTGCCAGCAGCCAAGTCAGCGGGGGTGTCAACTATGGCTACACCTTC.

This chain connects TRBV11-2 to TRBJ1-6; D gene unclear. V was trimmed by 2 bases and J by 6 bases, leaving 5 bases between them. This CDR3 is built from 13 residues. Germline values: CDR1 SGHAT, CDR2 FQNNGV. The CDR3 protein is CASSLNPNSPLHF. CDR3 nucleotides: TGTGCCAGCAGCTTAAACCCTAATTCACCCCTCCACTTT.

This chain uses TRBV10-2 with TRBJ2-7, with 8 bases identical to TRBD1. Trimming took 6 bases from V and 3 from J; bases not matched to a gene: 7. The CDR3 spans 14 residues. The germline V gene has CDR1 WSHSY and CDR2 SAAADI. The CDR3 loop reads CASSPRQGLYEQYF. CDR3 DNA: TGCGCCAGCAGCCCCCGACAGGGGCTCTACGAGCAGTACTTC.

The CDR3 bases are TGTGCCTGGAGTGTTGTGAGGACAAGCCTGAACACTGAAGCTTTCTTT. Residues: CAWSVVRTSLNTEAFF. The rearrangement links TRBV30 to TRBJ1-1, with a possible D match to TRBD1 (5 bases). Germline CDR1 is GTSNPN and CDR2 is SVGIG (reference sequence). Trimming left V 0 bases short and J 0 bases short, with 14 bases between. The CDR3 sequence is 16 residues long.

The V call is TRBV7-8, the J call TRBJ2-1; D remains ambiguous. The ends were cut back, 8 bases at V and 5 bases at J, with 16 bases in the middle. This CDR3 comprises 14 residues. Germline CDR1 SGHVS, CDR2 FQNEAQ. The CDR3 region is CASLPFGRDNEQFF. The CDR3 nucleotides read TGTGCCAGCTTACCATTTGGCAGAGACAATGAGCAGTTCTTC. Based on the CDR3 plus reference TRBV7-8 and TRBJ2-1, the full variable domain is GAGVSQSPRYKVAKRGQDVALRCDPISGHVSLFWYQQALGQGPEFLTYFQNEAQLDKSGLPSDRFFAERPEGSVSTLKIQRTQQEDSAVYLCASLPFGRDNEQFFGPGTRLTVL.

J is TRBJ2-2 and V is TRBV29-1; 11 bases fit TRBD2. The CDR3 covers 15 residues. V lost 6 bases to trimming and J lost 6 bases; unmatched junction nucleotides: 9. Germline CDR1 and CDR2: SQVTM and ANQGSEA. Here the CDR3 reads CSVLAGAPGAGELFF. CDR3 bases: TGCAGCGTACTAGCGGGGGCTCCCGGGGCCGGGGAGCTGTTTTTT.

The rearrangement uses TRBV15 and TRBJ1-5, with TRBD1 as a possible D gene (5 bases). Trimming stripped 0 bases from V and 1 base from J, with 13 bases between. Germline V gene lookup returns CDR1 LNHNV and CDR2 YYDKDF (reference sequence). The CDR3 is 17 residues long. CDR3 in amino acids: CATSRDPGFSSNQPQHF. The CDR3 DNA is TGTGCCACCAGCAGAGACCCAGGGTTTAGCAGCAATCAGCCCCAGCATTTT.

The J gene is TRBJ1-6, the V gene TRBV7-3; D not certain. The CDR3 consists of 13 residues. V lost 3 bases and J lost 7, with 7 bases in between. The germline gives CDR1 SGHTA, CDR2 FQGTGA. The CDR3 loop is CASSFGSNSPLHF. CDR3 DNA sequence: TGTGCCAGCAGCTTTGGCAGCAATTCACCCCTCCACTTT.

This chain connects TRBV2 to TRBJ2-4, with 10 bases aligning to TRBD2. V shed 6 bases, J shed 1 base, and the junction held 6 bases outside the gene matches. The CDR3 is 16 amino acids. Per the germline V gene, CDR1 is SNHLY and CDR2 is FYNNEI. CDR3 sequence: CASSTSGAPAKNIQYF. In DNA, the CDR3 is TGTGCCAGCAGCACTAGCGGGGCCCCCGCCAAAAACATTCAGTACTTC.

The chain couples TRBV19 to TRBJ1-6; TRBD1 agrees at 8 bases. CDR1 is LNHDA and CDR2 is SQIVND in the germline V gene (reference sequence). There are 16 residues in the CDR3. V lost 1 base, J lost 9 bases, and 8 bases stayed unmatched. CDR3 region: CASSIARDRSRSPLHF. In DNA, the CDR3 is TGTGCCAGTAGTATAGCCCGGGACAGGAGTCGTTCACCCCTCCACTTT. The full variable domain, completed using reference TRBV19 and TRBJ1-6, is DGGITQSPKYLFRKEGQNVTLSCEQNLNHDAMYWYRQDPGQGLRLIYYSQIVNDFQKGDIAEGYSVSREKKESFPLTVTSAQKNPTAFYLCASSIARDRSRSPLHFGNGTRLTVT.

The rearrangement joins TRBV18 to TRBJ1-2; D ambiguous. Trimming took off 2 bases at V and 2 bases at J, with 15 bases between the two ends. Germline V CDR1 and CDR2: KGHSH, LQKENI. The CDR3 has 16 amino acids. CDR3 sequence: CASSPKLWQPNYGYTF. Here the CDR3 DNA reads TGTGCCAGCTCACCAAAGCTGTGGCAGCCCAACTATGGCTACACCTTC.

V usage is TRBV15 and J usage is TRBJ2-5; 13 bases are a match to TRBD2. Germline CDR1 is LNHNV and CDR2 is YYDKDF (reference sequence). The CDR3 has 18 amino acids. The trim removed 1 base at V and 5 bases at J, leaving 10 bases unmatched. CDR3 DNA sequence: TGTGCCACCAGCAGAGTTTTAACTAGCGGGGGGGCTCGGGAGACCCAGTACTTC. The encoded protein is CATSRVLTSGGARETQYF.

The V call is TRBV6-5, the J call TRBJ1-1, with D hard to call. The CDR3 spans 12 residues. Looked up from germline, CDR1 is MNHEY and CDR2 is SVGAGI. The V gene lost 2 bases and the J gene lost 7 bases, with 8 bases spanning the gap. DNA for the CDR3: TGTGCCAGCAGTTACCCGGACGGTGAAGCTTTCTTT. Its translation is CASSYPDGEAFF.

The chain links TRBV28 to TRBJ1-4, with TRBD1 matching 8 bases. V trimming: 6 bases; J trimming: 5 bases; junction bases outside the gene matches: 8. CDR3 length: 15 residues. From germline, CDR1 is MDHEN and CDR2 SYDVKM. Here the CDR3 reads CASRRQGMKNEKLFF. The CDR3 DNA is TGTGCCAGCAGGCGACAGGGGATGAAGAATGAAAAACTGTTTTTT.

V usage is TRBV6-5 and J usage is TRBJ1-1, with D uncertain. Germline CDR1 is MNHEY and CDR2 is SVGAGI. V dropped 6 bases and J dropped 1 base, with 6 bases sitting between them. This CDR3 spans 12 amino acids. The DNA for the CDR3 is TGTGCCAGCAGGACATGGAACACTGAAGCTTTCTTT. Translation: CASRTWNTEAFF.

The chain uses TRBV9 and TRBJ1-1, with a tentative D call TRBD1 (6 bases). Trimming removed 3 bases at V and 1 base at J, with 16 bases between. The CDR3 extends over 16 amino acids. The germline CDR1 and CDR2 sequences are SGDLS and YYNGEE. For the CDR3, the DNA is TGTGCCAGCAGCGCAACCCCGGGGGCCACGAACACTGAAGCTTTCTTT. Protein: CASSATPGATNTEAFF.

This chain connects TRBV5-7 to TRBJ1-2; no reliable D call. TRBV5-7 is an ORF for which the function is uncertain. The CDR3 contains 14 residues. V was pared by 0 bases and J by 1 base, with 7 bases between. The DNA of the CDR3 is TGTGCCAGCAGCTTGGTATCCGGTAACTATGGCTACACCTTC. It translates to CASSLVSGNYGYTF.

This sequence joins TRBV6-2 or TRBV6-3 and TRBJ1-5, with TRBD1 matching 8 bases. This CDR3 has 17 residues. In germline, CDR1 is MNHEY, CDR2 SVGEGT. J gave up 1 base and V 6 bases, and 11 bases lay outside the gene matches. DNA of the CDR3: TGTGCCAGCAGCCCTGTTAACAGGGGGGGAAGCAATCAGCCCCAGCATTTT. It translates to CASSPVNRGGSNQPQHF.